A single sample is the source of the 29 T cell receptor beta chains below, sequenced in a study of regulatory T cells in long-lasting Graves disease (dated by TCRdb to 2020 to 2023). This sample's time point label indicates: newly diagnosed GD, antithyroid drugs for less than 3 months. RNA was extracted from PBMCs in TRIzol for both TCR sequencing and RNA sequencing. The library was obtained by multiplex PCR. The listed sequencing device is Illumina HiSeq 4000. To build TCR beta libraries, CDR3 regions were amplified by Arm-PCR using iRepertoire HTBI primers. Starting from the raw public reads, TCRdb applied fastp trimming at Q25, assembled clones with MiXCR and retained in-frame beta chains. CDR3 protein duplicates are merged, each entry listing the most common genes and DNA. Present in this sample are approximately 540,000 distinct CDR3 sequences, around 11% of which were seen just once. Clones ranked in the top ten supply around 9.3% of the sample.

These records were also assigned to another study, of T cells in Graves' hyperthyroidism and ophthalmopathy.

The sequencing here drew on peripheral blood mononuclear cells (PBMCs), taken at new diagnosis, from a patient treated with antithyroid drugs. The receptors shown here come from a woman between 25 and 40 years old with Graves disease. Donor details come from another sample of the same person, matched by shared clones.

This clonotype came up a few times. The chain recombines TRBV6-1 with TRBJ1-3; D is possibly TRBD1 (6 bases). Trimming removed 7 bases at V and 2 bases at J, with 21 bases between. From germline, CDR1 is MNHNS and CDR2 SASEGT. CDR3 length equals 17 residues. CDR3: CASTLRKGRGPGNTIYF. For the CDR3, the DNA is TGTGCCAGCACCTTGCGAAAGGGCAGGGGCCCTGGAAACACCATATATTTT.

V gene TRBV4-1 combines with J gene TRBJ2-7; TRBD1 matches at 7 bases. CDR1 and CDR2 from the germline V gene are MGHRA and YSYEKL. The ends lost 3 bases at V and 3 bases at J; junction bases unmatched: 11. This CDR3 region has 16 residues. The CDR3 nucleotides are TGCGCCAGCAGCCATCCCGGAAGGGGGCTAGTCTACGAGCAGTACTTC. Translating gives CASSHPGRGLVYEQYF.

This clonotype was counted only a few times. This chain links TRBV19 with TRBJ1-6; 7 nucleotides match TRBD1. Germline CDR1 reads LNHDA; CDR2 reads SQIVND (reference sequence). The CDR3 runs 18 residues. V shed 5 bases and J 7 bases; nucleotides not matched to a gene: 17. CDR3 loop: CASSSRLGTAVRNSPLHF. Here the CDR3 DNA reads TGTGCCAGTAGTTCCCGCCTCGGGACAGCTGTAAGGAATTCACCCCTCCACTTT. Together with reference TRBV19 and TRBJ1-6, the CDR3 gives the full variable domain: DGGITQSPKYLFRKEGQNVTLSCEQNLNHDAMYWYRQDPGQGLRLIYYSQIVNDFQKGDIAEGYSVSREKKESFPLTVTSAQKNPTAFYLCASSSRLGTAVRNSPLHFGNGTRLTVT.

The table lists this clonotype with many counts. CDR3: CASSIGPSGSYEQYF. The CDR3 coding sequence is TGTGCCAGTAGTATAGGGCCTAGCGGGAGCTACGAGCAGTACTTC. This chain links TRBV19 with TRBJ2-7; 10 nucleotides agree with TRBD2. The CDR3 totals 15 residues. The V gene end was trimmed by 1 base and the J gene end by 3 bases; junction bases not matched to a gene: 3. CDR1 is LNHDA, CDR2 SQIVND, per germline (reference sequence). Full variable domain (rest looked up from reference TRBV19 and TRBJ2-7): DGGITQSPKYLFRKEGQNVTLSCEQNLNHDAMYWYRQDPGQGLRLIYYSQIVNDFQKGDIAEGYSVSREKKESFPLTVTSAQKNPTAFYLCASSIGPSGSYEQYFGPGTRLTVT.

The sample holds a few counts of this clonotype. V gene TRBV5-1 combines with J gene TRBJ2-7, with 10 nucleotides matching TRBD2. The V and J ends lost 5 bases and 1 base, in that order; junction bases with no gene match: 6. The germline CDR1 and CDR2 sequences are SGHRS and YFSETQ. CDR3 length: 15 residues. CDR3 DNA: TGCGCCAGCAGATGGGGACTAGCGTTTTCCTACGAGCAGTACTTC. Its translation is CASRWGLAFSYEQYF.

This chain uses TRBV5-1 with TRBJ2-7; 7 nucleotides agree with TRBD1. Germline values: CDR1 SGHRS, CDR2 YFSETQ. Losses at the gene ends were 4 bases for V and 0 bases for J; bases not matched to a gene: 7. The CDR3 length is 15 residues. The CDR3 loop is CASSTDRVLSYEQYF. CDR3 DNA: TGCGCCAGCAGCACTGACAGGGTTCTCTCCTACGAGCAGTACTTC.

This clonotype was observed a handful of times. This chain joins TRBV7-2 and TRBJ2-6; possibly TRBD1 for D (6 bases). Germline V lookup: CDR1 SGHTA, CDR2 FQGNSA. This CDR3 contains 18 residues. Between the trimmed V and J ends, which lost 2 bases and 2 bases, there was a span of 16 bases. CDR3 protein: CASSLFSGALPGANVLTF. DNA of the CDR3: TGTGCCAGCAGCTTATTTTCAGGGGCGCTCCCTGGGGCCAACGTCCTGACTTTC.

This clonotype was counted many times. This chain connects TRBV29-1 to TRBJ2-5, with TRBD2 matching over 13 bases. With V trimmed by 8 bases and J by 2 bases, 8 bases remained unmatched. Germline lookup yields CDR1 SQVTM and CDR2 ANQGSEA. The CDR3 contains 15 residues. This CDR3 reads CSTRGTSGVQETQYF. Written as DNA, the CDR3 is TGCAGCACTAGGGGGACTAGCGGGGTACAAGAGACCCAGTACTTC.

This clonotype was counted at least ten times. J is TRBJ2-7 and V is TRBV6-5; D is uncertain. Germline V gene data show CDR1 as MNHEY and CDR2 as SVGAGI. V shed 2 bases and J shed 3 bases, with 11 bases lying between them. CDR3 length equals 14 residues. The CDR3 bases are TGTGCCAGCAGTTACGTGGTTCCAGACTACGAGCAGTACTTC. Residues: CASSYVVPDYEQYF.

V gene TRBV24-1 combines with J gene TRBJ2-1; D call uncertain. Trimming shortened V by 5 bases and J by 0 bases, and 4 bases separated the two germline ends. The germline CDR1 and CDR2 sequences are KGHDR and SFDVKD. This CDR3 has 13 amino acids. CDR3 sequence (DNA): TGTGCCACCAGTGCAGACTCCTACAATGAGCAGTTCTTC. It is translated as CATSADSYNEQFF.

This chain joins TRBV27 and TRBJ1-4, with unresolved D. The CDR3 totals 17 residues. The germline gives CDR1 MNHEY, CDR2 SMNVEV (reference sequence). The V end was cut by 2 bases, the J end by 0 bases, with 13 bases between. The CDR3 loop is CASSLLGVGTTNEKLFF. In DNA form, the CDR3 reads TGTGCCAGCAGTTTACTCGGCGTCGGTACAACTAATGAAAAACTGTTTTTT.

This clonotype was recorded at least ten times. This sequence joins TRBV10-3 and TRBJ1-1, with D uncertain. This CDR3 contains 12 residues. Per the germline V gene, CDR1 is ENHRY and CDR2 is SYGVKD. The CDR3 loop is CPLYPPSPEAFF. CDR3 DNA sequence: TGTCCCCTTTACCCTCCGAGTCCTGAAGCTTTCTTT.

This clonotype was found many times. This chain links TRBV2 with TRBJ1-2; D not resolved. V lost 4 bases, J lost 3 bases, and 12 bases lay in between. CDR1 and CDR2 (germline): SNHLY, FYNNEI. The CDR3 covers 14 residues. CDR3 amino acids: CASSAQWRDYGYTF. CDR3 DNA sequence: TGTGCCAGCAGTGCACAGTGGCGGGACTATGGCTACACCTTC.

This clonotype was picked up many times. This chain links TRBV12-3 or TRBV12-4 with TRBJ1-5; D might be TRBD1 (5 bases). Trimming removed 4 bases from V and 2 bases from J, with 27 bases in between. The CDR3 is made up of 20 amino acids. The DNA of the CDR3 is TGTGCCAGCAGTTCTAGGAGGACACCCACAAAGTCGGGGGGCAATCAGCCCCAGCATTTT. Translated, it gives CASSSRRTPTKSGGNQPQHF.

This clonotype was picked up many times. This chain links TRBV20-1 with TRBJ2-7; 7 bases map to TRBD1. V was clipped by 4 bases and J by 2 bases; unmatched bases: 8. Germline V gene sequence: CDR1 DFQATT, CDR2 SNEGSKA (reference sequence). The length of the CDR3 is 14 residues. CDR3 residues: CSAMTGRPPYEQYF. The CDR3 nucleotides are TGCAGTGCTATGACAGGGCGCCCCCCCTACGAGCAGTACTTC.

The table lists this clonotype with a few counts. V gene TRBV18 combines with J gene TRBJ2-7; 10 bases are a match to TRBD2. The CDR3 is made up of 18 amino acids. Looked up from germline, CDR1 is KGHSH and CDR2 is LQKENI. V was pared by 3 bases and J by 7 bases, with 18 bases of the junction left unmatched. CDR3 sequence reads: CASSPRTSGISLGVEQYF. The CDR3 DNA reads as TGTGCCAGCTCACCCCGGACTAGCGGAATATCCCTCGGGGTAGAGCAGTACTTC.

This clonotype has just a few counts. The chain combines TRBV20-1 with TRBJ2-5; a possible D gene is TRBD2 (6 bases). Looked up from germline, CDR1 is DFQATT and CDR2 is SNEGSKA (reference sequence). The V gene lost 2 bases and the J gene lost 5 bases, with 12 bases spanning the gap. The CDR3 loop spans 13 amino acids. The CDR3 spells CSARLWGRETQYF. The DNA for the CDR3 is TGCAGTGCTAGACTATGGGGGAGGGAGACCCAGTACTTC.

This clonotype was detected many times. The chain has TRBV2 and TRBJ1-2; tentatively, D is TRBD1 (5 bases). Per the germline V gene, CDR1 is SNHLY and CDR2 is FYNNEI. This CDR3 has 13 residues. V was pared by 6 bases and J by 1 base, with 9 bases between. This CDR3 is CASSATDNYGYTF. The DNA of the CDR3 is TGTGCCAGCAGCGCGACAGATAACTATGGCTACACCTTC. Full variable domain (outside the CDR3, taken from reference TRBV2 and TRBJ1-2): EPEVTQTPSHQVTQMGQEVILRCVPISNHLYFYWYRQILGQKVEFLVSFYNNEISEKSEIFDDQFSVERPDGSNFTLKIRSTKLEDSAMYFCASSATDNYGYTFGSGTRLTVV.

This clonotype was picked up many times. The chain links TRBV3-1 to TRBJ1-1, with D unclear. Trimming shortened V by 3 bases and J by 3 bases, and 11 bases separated the two germline ends. CDR1 and CDR2 from the germline V gene are LGHDT and YNNKEL (reference sequence). CDR3 length equals 14 residues. The CDR3 loop reads CASSHPTEDTEAFF. In DNA form, the CDR3 reads TGTGCCAGCAGCCACCCAACGGAGGACACTGAAGCTTTCTTT. The full variable domain, completed using reference TRBV3-1 and TRBJ1-1, is DTAVSQTPKYLVTQMGNDKSIKCEQNLGHDTMYWYKQDSKKFLKIMFSYNNKELIINETVPNRFSPKSPDKAHLNLHINSLELGDSAVYFCASSHPTEDTEAFFGQGTRLTVV.

This chain joins TRBV6-2 or TRBV6-3 and TRBJ1-3, with TRBD1 as a possible D gene (5 bases). The germline V gene encodes CDR1 MNHEY and CDR2 SVGEGT. The CDR3 runs to 15 residues. Trimming took 7 bases from V and 3 from J, leaving 16 bases between them. The CDR3 DNA follows: TGTGCCAGCACCATAGGGGCAGGGTATGGAAACACCATATATTTT. Encoded protein: CASTIGAGYGNTIYF.

This clonotype was picked up a small number of times. The chain joins TRBV6-1 to TRBJ2-1; the match to TRBD2 covers 15 bases. The CDR3 length is 15 residues. The V gene end was trimmed by 6 bases and the J gene end by 10 bases; junction bases not matched to a gene: 7. Germline V gene sequence: CDR1 MNHNS, CDR2 SASEGT. The CDR3 nucleotides read TGTGCCAGCAGGGGAGGGACTAGCGGGAGGAGGGAGCAGTTCTTC. Its protein is CASRGGTSGRREQFF.

This chain links TRBV7-6 with TRBJ1-6; D ambiguous. Trimming stripped 2 bases from V and 9 bases from J, with 11 bases between. The CDR3 is 14 amino acids. CDR1 and CDR2 (germline): SGHVS, FNYEAQ. In nucleotides, the CDR3 is TGTGCCAGCAGCTTAAATCCCGGCGGTTCACCCCTCCACTTT. This gives the protein CASSLNPGGSPLHF.

At least ten counts were recorded for this clonotype. V gene TRBV19 combines with J gene TRBJ2-7, with 9 bases identical to TRBD2. J gave up 5 bases and V 3 bases, and 5 bases lay outside the gene matches. This CDR3 has 14 amino acids. Germline V gene data show CDR1 as LNHDA and CDR2 as SQIVND (reference sequence). The CDR3: CASSIAGGGHEQYF. Here the CDR3 DNA reads TGTGCCAGTAGTATCGCGGGAGGGGGGCACGAGCAGTACTTC.

V usage is TRBV6-1 and J usage is TRBJ1-1, with no clear D. The CDR3 runs to 13 residues. Trimming pared 3 bases from V and 1 base from J, leaving 6 bases between. CDR1 MNHNS and CDR2 SASEGT come from the germline V gene. The CDR3 DNA is TGTGCCAGCAGTGAGAGAAGGAACACTGAAGCTTTCTTT. Encoded protein: CASSERRNTEAFF.

This clonotype was detected ten times or more. V gene TRBV28 combines with J gene TRBJ2-1, with 8 nucleotides matching TRBD2. CDR1 is MDHEN, CDR2 SYDVKM, per germline. The CDR3 contains 15 residues. Trimming at V came to 5 bases and at J to 5 bases, leaving 8 bases not matched to a gene. Here the CDR3 DNA reads TGTGCCAGCAGTCCTCTTTTAGCGGGAAACAATGAGCAGTTCTTC. Amino acid sequence: CASSPLLAGNNEQFF. Full variable domain (missing parts from reference TRBV28 and TRBJ2-1): DVKVTQSSRYLVKRTGEKVFLECVQDMDHENMFWYRQDPGLGLRLIYFSYDVKMKEKGDIPEGYSVSREKKERFSLILESASTNQTSMYLCASSPLLAGNNEQFFGPGTRLTVL.

This clonotype was counted at least ten times. This chain links TRBV10-3 with TRBJ1-2, with no clear D. Trimming took off 4 bases at V and 2 bases at J, with 14 bases between the two ends. Germline CDR1 ENHRY, CDR2 SYGVKD. The CDR3 sequence is 15 residues long. Here the CDR3 reads CAISASFPPNYGYTF. CDR3 nucleotides: TGTGCCATCAGTGCTTCTTTTCCACCCAACTATGGCTACACCTTC.

In its sample, this clonotype was seen a few times. Compared with germline, one end of the junction differs, possibly owing to a read error. This rearrangement joins TRBV18 to TRBJ1-2; D may be TRBD1 (5 bases). The CDR3 is 15 residues long. CDR1 and CDR2 from the germline V gene are KGHSH and LQKENI. The CDR3 region has the DNA TGCGCCAGCTCACCACCAGGGAACGGAAACTATGGCTACACCTTC. It encodes CASSPPGNGNYGYTF.

Ten or more counts support this clonotype. V usage is TRBV6-1 and J usage is TRBJ2-1; possible D gene TRBD2, 6 bases. Germline lookup yields CDR1 MNHNS and CDR2 SASEGT. The V and J ends lost 6 bases and 0 bases respectively, with 12 bases between them. The CDR3 is 15 amino acids. The CDR3 loop is CASRGTAHSYNEQFF. The CDR3 nucleotides are TGTGCCAGCAGGGGGACTGCCCACTCCTACAATGAGCAGTTCTTC.

This clonotype was seen a handful of times. The rearrangement links TRBV20-1 to TRBJ2-7, with D perhaps TRBD1 or TRBD2 (7 bases each). The V end was cut by 8 bases, the J end by 2 bases, with 25 bases between. This CDR3 is 16 amino acids long. The germline gives CDR1 DFQATT, CDR2 SNEGSKA (reference sequence). CDR3 amino acids: CSPYRGLASGTYEQYF. CDR3 in DNA: TGCAGTCCTTACAGGGGTTTAGCTAGCGGAACCTACGAGCAGTACTTC.